Following are 24 T cell receptor beta chains from one sample sequenced in a study of cytomegalovirus exposure and HLA in healthy donors. The PCR contained 60 Vbeta and 13 Jbeta primers. Measured with immunoSEQ multiplex PCR; TCRdb has only the in-frame clones, and not every one. The sample lists some 150,000 clones; around 85% were seen once. Sequencing used PBMCs. These receptors originate from a woman in her 30s in good health and CMV-seronegative.

The V and J genes are TRBV7-8 and TRBJ1-2; D is unclear. CDR3 length equals 14 residues. The germline V gene has CDR1 SGHVS and CDR2 FQNEAQ. The V and J ends lost 1 base and 5 bases respectively, with 11 bases between them. CDR3 residues: CASSLGSSIYGYTF. CDR3 sequence (DNA): TGTGCCAGCAGCTTAGGGAGCTCCATTTATGGCTACACCTTC.

V gene TRBV30 combines with J gene TRBJ2-3; D might be TRBD2 (6 bases). The V gene's germline CDR1 is GTSNPN and CDR2 SVGIG (reference sequence). Trimming shortened V by 2 bases and J by 4 bases, and 22 bases separated the two germline ends. The CDR3 sequence is 17 residues long. CDR3: CAWSLLSAAGSSDTQYF. The CDR3, as DNA: TGTGCCTGGAGTCTCCTGAGTGCCGCGGGGTCCTCAGATACGCAGTATTTT.

The chain recombines TRBV21-1 with TRBJ1-5. TRBV21-1 is a documented pseudogene. The CDR3 consists of 17 residues. Here the CDR3 reads CASSKAGSNPSNQPQHF. DNA for the CDR3: TGTGCCAGCAGCAAAGCGGGTAGCAACCCTAGCAATCAGCCCCAGCATTTT.

V usage is TRBV6-1 and J usage is TRBJ2-5; 10 nucleotides agree with TRBD1. The CDR3 is made up of 14 amino acids. Looked up from germline, CDR1 is MNHNS and CDR2 is SASEGT. The V and J ends lost 3 bases and 11 bases, in that order; junction bases with no gene match: 9. DNA of the CDR3: TGTGCCAGCAGTGACTGGGACAGGGGTCGGGAGCAGTACTTC. This codes for CASSDWDRGREQYF.

The CDR3, as DNA: TGTGCCAGCAGCGAGGCCGGGACAGGGACCTACGAGCAGTACTTC. Amino acid sequence: CASSEAGTGTYEQYF. The rearrangement links TRBV7-2 to TRBJ2-7; 9 bases match TRBD1. CDR1 is SGHTA, CDR2 FQGNSA, per germline. The V segment lost 5 bases and the J segment 2 bases; nucleotides outside the gene matches: 7. The CDR3 has 15 amino acids.

The chain is built from TRBV30 and TRBJ2-5; D is unresolved. Germline V gene sequence: CDR1 GTSNPN, CDR2 SVGIG (reference sequence). This CDR3 contains 15 residues. V was clipped by 3 bases and J by 1 base, with 15 bases between them. In DNA, the CDR3 is TGTGCCTGGAGAAGGTCTCAACAGTTCCAAGAGACCCAGTACTTC. Translation gives CAWRRSQQFQETQYF. Drawing the rest from reference TRBV30 and TRBJ2-5, the complete variable domain is SQTIHQWPATLVQPVGSPLSLECTVEGTSNPNLYWYRQAAGRGLQLLFYSVGIGQISSEVPQNLSASRPQDRQFILSSKKLLLSDSGFYLCAWRRSQQFQETQYFGPGTRLLVL.

The V and J genes are TRBV10-1 and TRBJ2-3; 9 positions agree with TRBD2. V was clipped by 6 bases and J by 8 bases; unmatched bases: 6. CDR1 is WNHNN, CDR2 SYGVQD, per germline (reference sequence). The CDR3 runs to 13 residues. CDR3 nucleotide sequence: TGCGCCAGCAGCCGCGGGGGGGCCCCTACGCAGTATTTT. It specifies CASSRGGAPTQYF.

The CDR3 loop reads CASSQYQETQYF. CDR3 sequence (DNA): TGTGCCAGCAGCCAGTACCAAGAGACCCAGTACTTC. The V call is TRBV7-2, the J call TRBJ2-5; D unclear. The CDR3 runs 12 residues. In germline, CDR1 is SGHTA, CDR2 FQGNSA. The ends were cut back, 5 bases at V and 0 bases at J, with 4 bases in the middle.

This rearrangement joins TRBV7-2 to TRBJ2-3; TRBD2 matches 8 bases. This CDR3 has 15 amino acids. V was clipped by 1 base and J by 5 bases; unmatched bases: 5. Germline values: CDR1 SGHTA, CDR2 FQGNSA. CDR3 sequence reads: CASSLETGGQDTQYF. In DNA form, the CDR3 reads TGTGCCAGCAGCTTAGAGACGGGGGGGCAAGATACGCAGTATTTT.

This chain links TRBV10-3 with TRBJ2-1; the match to TRBD2 covers 9 bases. Germline V CDR1 and CDR2: ENHRY, SYGVKD. The CDR3 is made up of 17 amino acids. V shed 1 base, J shed 9 bases, and the junction held 13 bases outside the gene matches. CDR3 in DNA: TGTGCCATCAGTGAGTACCACCCGGGACTAGCTTTCGGTGAGCAGTTCTTC. Its translation: CAISEYHPGLAFGEQFF.

The genes are TRBV4-1 and TRBJ2-1, with unresolved D. Trimming shortened V by 2 bases and J by 2 bases, and 7 bases separated the two germline ends. CDR1 is MGHRA and CDR2 is YSYEKL in the germline V gene. CDR3 length equals 14 residues. The DNA for the CDR3 is TGCGCCAGCAGCCAATACAGCACCTACAATGAGCAGTTCTTC. Its translation: CASSQYSTYNEQFF.

V usage is TRBV28 and J usage is TRBJ2-1, with 7 bases fitting TRBD2. Germline V gene sequence: CDR1 MDHEN, CDR2 SYDVKM. The length of the CDR3 is 16 residues. J lost 3 bases, V lost 5 bases, and 10 bases had no gene match. CDR3: CASSLITSASYNEQFF. The CDR3 region has the DNA TGTGCCAGCAGTCTAATCACTAGCGCGAGCTACAATGAGCAGTTCTTC.

This sequence joins TRBV10-1 and TRBJ2-7, with 14 nucleotides matching TRBD2. Trimming cost V 3 bases and J 6 bases; bases outside gene matches: 1. CDR1 is WNHNN and CDR2 is SYGVQD in the germline V gene (reference sequence). This CDR3 comprises 14 residues. The CDR3 protein is CASSEGLAGGEQYF. The CDR3 DNA follows: TGCGCCAGCAGTGAAGGACTAGCGGGGGGCGAGCAGTACTTC.

This chain joins TRBV19 and TRBJ1-1; a weak D match, TRBD1 (5 bases). The germline V gene encodes CDR1 LNHDA and CDR2 SQIVND (reference sequence). This CDR3 is built from 13 residues. V lost 7 bases, J lost 4 bases, and 13 bases lay in between. CDR3: CASTPPRVTEAFF. The CDR3 DNA reads TGTGCCAGTACCCCGCCCAGGGTCACTGAAGCTTTCTTT.

The chain combines TRBV5-8 with TRBJ1-2, with unresolved D. V was trimmed by 0 bases and J by 6 bases, leaving 12 bases between them. The CDR3 has 14 residues. Germline loops: CDR1 SGHTS, CDR2 YDEGEE. CDR3 protein: CASSLDSYPDGYTF. The CDR3 DNA reads TGTGCCAGCAGCTTGGACAGTTATCCTGATGGCTACACCTTC.

This sequence joins TRBV30 and TRBJ1-6, with no clear D. The germline V gene has CDR1 GTSNPN and CDR2 SVGIG (reference sequence). V dropped 2 bases and J dropped 8 bases, with 7 bases sitting between them. There are 12 residues in the CDR3. CDR3 nucleotide sequence: TGTGCCTGGAGTCGAACGGATTCACCCCTCCACTTT. Translation: CAWSRTDSPLHF.

Only one count was recorded for this clone. The rearrangement joins TRBV7-3 to TRBJ2-5; tentatively, D is TRBD2 (5 bases). CDR3 size: 13 residues. Per germline, CDR1 SGHTA and CDR2 FQGTGA. Trimming left V 3 bases short and J 2 bases short, with 7 bases between. The CDR3 loop is CASSFQRQETQYF. CDR3 DNA sequence: TGTGCCAGCAGCTTCCAGCGGCAAGAGACCCAGTACTTC.

This sequence joins TRBV4-3 and TRBJ2-7; 10 bases match TRBD1. V gave up 4 bases and J gave up 3 bases; unmatched junction bases: 6. Germline CDR1 and CDR2: LGHNA and YSLEER. This CDR3 region has 15 residues. The CDR3 DNA reads as TGCGCCAGCAGCCCGGGACAGGGGTCGCACTACGAGCAGTACTTC. Its protein product is CASSPGQGSHYEQYF.

V gene TRBV11-2 combines with J gene TRBJ1-3; 7 positions agree with TRBD1. Germline V gene sequence: CDR1 SGHAT, CDR2 FQNNGV. CDR3 length: 17 amino acids. V gave up 0 bases and J gave up 0 bases; unmatched junction bases: 5. The DNA for the CDR3 is TGTGCCAGCAGCTTAGACAGGGGGTCTAACTCTGGAAACACCATATATTTT. Its translation: CASSLDRGSNSGNTIYF.

V usage is TRBV7-8 and J usage is TRBJ2-7; 10 bases line up with TRBD1. Per germline, CDR1 SGHVS and CDR2 FQNEAQ. The CDR3 totals 15 residues. The V gene end was trimmed by 5 bases and the J gene end by 2 bases; junction bases not matched to a gene: 6. CDR3 residues: CASSVRDRGTYEQYF. Written as DNA, the CDR3 is TGTGCCAGCAGCGTCCGGGACAGGGGAACCTACGAGCAGTACTTC.

This clone was counted a single time. The J gene is TRBJ2-4, the V gene TRBV7-3; 9 bases map to TRBD2. After removal of 5 bases from V and 0 bases from J, the junction contained 2 bases not matched to a gene. The CDR3 is made up of 15 amino acids. The V gene's germline CDR1 is SGHTA and CDR2 FQGTGA. CDR3: CASSKAGGAKNIQYF. The CDR3 bases are TGTGCCAGCAGCAAAGCGGGGGGAGCCAAAAACATTCAGTACTTC.

This clone appeared once. The chain has TRBV10-1 and TRBJ1-5; D not certain. Germline V gives CDR1 WNHNN, CDR2 SYGVQD (reference sequence). V was trimmed by 3 bases and J by 7 bases, leaving 10 bases between them. CDR3 length equals 13 residues. CDR3: CASSDVRGQPQHF. The DNA of the CDR3 is TGCGCCAGCAGTGATGTTCGCGGCCAGCCCCAGCATTTT.

CDR3 region: CASRPGQGPYGYTF. The CDR3 coding sequence is TGTGCCAGCAGACCCGGACAGGGACCTTATGGCTACACCTTC. This rearrangement joins TRBV27 to TRBJ1-2; 8 nucleotides align to TRBD1. The CDR3 sequence is 14 residues long. Germline-derived CDR1 and CDR2 are MNHEY and SMNVEV (reference sequence). With V trimmed by 6 bases and J by 5 bases, 8 bases remained unmatched.

The rearrangement uses TRBV9 and TRBJ2-1; TRBD2 matches 7 bases. CDR3 size: 16 residues. CDR1 is SGDLS and CDR2 is YYNGEE in the germline V gene. J gave up 3 bases and V 1 base, and 7 bases lay outside the gene matches. The CDR3, as DNA: TGTGCCAGCAGCGTAACTGCGGCTAGCGGCTACAATGAGCAGTTCTTC. Residues: CASSVTAASGYNEQFF.